This entry is about one T cell receptor beta chain. A much bigger clone sits one base away, suggesting this may be a read error. RNA was extracted from bulk tissue without any cell sorting. Per germline, CDR1 LGHNT and CDR2 FRNRAP. The CDR3 totals 15 residues. Three rounds of nested PCR, following a modified ARM-PCR protocol, produced the TCRbeta library. TCRdb recomputed calls from the multiplex PCR reads with MiXCR, one row per CDR3 protein. This sample yields some 71,000 distinct CDR3 sequences, of which over 55% are seen a single time; about 9.5% belongs to the top ten. The data derive from a study of tumor and adjacent non-tumor tissue in lung cancer. Overall study context: There were approximately twelve adenocarcinoma, a couple of squamous cell carcinoma and 1 small cell lung cancer cases. The patients, 9 to 11 men and roughly 5 women, were roughly 31 to 85 with stage I to III disease.

The rearrangement links TRBV12-5 to TRBJ2-1; 9 bases map to TRBD1. This sequence originates from a woman aged 40-49 years with non-small cell lung cancer. Material for sequencing was lung tumor tissue. CDR3 DNA: TGTACTAGTGGTTTGGGACAGGGTGTCGATAATGAGCAGTTCTTC. Translating gives CTSGLGQGVDNEQFF.